This TCR beta chain was identified in a study of T cell repertoires in cytomegalovirus infection. TCRdb reanalysed the reads using MiXCR and keeps one entry per CDR3 protein. The table shows hundreds of thousands of distinct CDR3 sequences, with approximately 33% occurring only once. Trimming removed 0 bases at V and 2 bases at J, with 8 bases between. The CDR3 has 16 amino acids. Germline lookup yields CDR1 SGHTA and CDR2 FQGNSA. This clonotype was detected only a few times. Its cognate antigen is unknown. Study results and caveats: Clonotypes of TCR beta that were HLA-C-restricted and CMV-specific dominated the ex vivo response.

The sample consisted of cultured PBMCs, taken from culture after CMV antigen stimulation. The V call is TRBV7-2, the J call TRBJ1-6; no firm D call. The sequence was collected from a human donor in good health (CMV status not recorded). Some clones in this sample may be carry-over from other donors' samples. CDR3 region: CASSLASTAYNSPLHF. The CDR3 coding sequence is TGTGCCAGCAGCTTAGCGTCGACGGCCTATAATTCACCCCTCCACTTT.